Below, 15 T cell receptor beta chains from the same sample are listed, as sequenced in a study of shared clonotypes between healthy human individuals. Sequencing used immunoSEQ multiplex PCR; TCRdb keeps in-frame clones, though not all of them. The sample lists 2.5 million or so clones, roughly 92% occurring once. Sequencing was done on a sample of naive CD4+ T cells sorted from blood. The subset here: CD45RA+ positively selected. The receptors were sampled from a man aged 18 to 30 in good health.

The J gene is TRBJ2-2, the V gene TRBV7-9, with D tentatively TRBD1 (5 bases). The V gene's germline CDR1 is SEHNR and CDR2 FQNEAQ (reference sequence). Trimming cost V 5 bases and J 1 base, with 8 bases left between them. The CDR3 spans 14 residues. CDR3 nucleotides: TGTGCCAGCAGCCTCCAGGGGAACACCGGGGAGCTGTTTTTT. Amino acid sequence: CASSLQGNTGELFF.

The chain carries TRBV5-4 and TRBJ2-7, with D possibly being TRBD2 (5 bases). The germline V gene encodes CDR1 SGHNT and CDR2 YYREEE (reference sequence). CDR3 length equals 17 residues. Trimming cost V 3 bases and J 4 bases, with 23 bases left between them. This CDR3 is CASSSNLLSPGVYEQYF. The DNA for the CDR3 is TGTGCCAGCAGCTCCAATTTGCTGAGCCCCGGGGTTTACGAGCAGTACTTC.

CDR3 amino acids: CASSQAVLGPQETQYF. The CDR3 nucleotides are TGCGCCAGCAGCCAAGCGGTGTTGGGGCCCCAAGAGACCCAGTACTTC. This chain uses TRBV4-1 with TRBJ2-5, with D maybe TRBD1 (5 bases). Germline CDR1 reads MGHRA; CDR2 reads YSYEKL. Trimming removed 1 base from V and 1 base from J, with 13 bases in between. The length of the CDR3 is 16 residues.

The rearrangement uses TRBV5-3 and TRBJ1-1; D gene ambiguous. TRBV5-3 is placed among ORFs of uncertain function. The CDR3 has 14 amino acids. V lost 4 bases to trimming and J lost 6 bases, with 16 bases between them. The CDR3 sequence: CARSTRTPRAEAFF. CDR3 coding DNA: TGTGCCAGAAGCACAAGGACCCCGCGGGCTGAAGCTTTCTTT.

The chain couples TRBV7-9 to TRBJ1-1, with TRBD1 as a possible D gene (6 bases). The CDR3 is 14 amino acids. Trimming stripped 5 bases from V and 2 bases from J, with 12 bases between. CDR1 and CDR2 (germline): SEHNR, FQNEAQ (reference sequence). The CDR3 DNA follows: TGTGCCAGCAGCCCTTGGGGGCTTAACACTGAAGCTTTCTTT. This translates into CASSPWGLNTEAFF.

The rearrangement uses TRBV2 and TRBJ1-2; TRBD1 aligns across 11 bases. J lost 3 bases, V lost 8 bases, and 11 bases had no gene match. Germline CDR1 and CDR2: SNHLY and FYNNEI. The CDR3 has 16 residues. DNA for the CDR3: TGTGCCAGCGCGGCCCCGGGGACAGGGGGATACTATGGCTACACCTTC. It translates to CASAAPGTGGYYGYTF.

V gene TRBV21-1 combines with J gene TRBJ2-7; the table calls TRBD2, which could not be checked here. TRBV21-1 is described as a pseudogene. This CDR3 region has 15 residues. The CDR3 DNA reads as TGTGCCAGCAGCAAGCCCTGGGGGGTCTCCTACGAGCAGTACTTC. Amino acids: CASSKPWGVSYEQYF.

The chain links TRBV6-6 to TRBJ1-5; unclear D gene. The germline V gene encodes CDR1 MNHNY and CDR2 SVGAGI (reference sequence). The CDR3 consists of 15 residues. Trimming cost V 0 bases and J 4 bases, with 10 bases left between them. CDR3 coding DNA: TGTGCCAGCAGTTACTCGAGGCAGCCAAATCAGCCCCAGCATTTT. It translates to CASSYSRQPNQPQHF.

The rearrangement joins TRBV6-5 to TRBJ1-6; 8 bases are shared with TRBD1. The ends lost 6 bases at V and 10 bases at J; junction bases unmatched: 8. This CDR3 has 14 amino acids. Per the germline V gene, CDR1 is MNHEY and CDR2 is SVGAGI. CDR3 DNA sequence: TGTGCCAGCAGCCCAGACAGGGGAGGGTCACCCCTCCACTTT. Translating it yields CASSPDRGGSPLHF.

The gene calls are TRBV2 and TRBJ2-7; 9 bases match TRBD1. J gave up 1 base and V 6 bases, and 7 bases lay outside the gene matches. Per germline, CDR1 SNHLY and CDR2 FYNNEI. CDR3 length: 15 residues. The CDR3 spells CASRSRDRVSYEQYF. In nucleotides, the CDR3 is TGTGCCAGCAGAAGCCGGGACAGGGTGTCCTACGAGCAGTACTTC.

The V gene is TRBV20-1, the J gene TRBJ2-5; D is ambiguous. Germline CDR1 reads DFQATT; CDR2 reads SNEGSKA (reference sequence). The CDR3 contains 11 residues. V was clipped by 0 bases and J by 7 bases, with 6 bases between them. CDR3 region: CSARDHPTQYF. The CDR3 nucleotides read TGCAGTGCTAGAGATCATCCGACCCAGTACTTC.

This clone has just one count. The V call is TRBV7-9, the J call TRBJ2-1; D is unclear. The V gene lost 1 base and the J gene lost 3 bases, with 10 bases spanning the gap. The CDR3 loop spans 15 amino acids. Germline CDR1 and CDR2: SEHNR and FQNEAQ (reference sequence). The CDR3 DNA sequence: TGTGCCAGCAGCTTAGTCGGTGGCGTCTACAATGAGCAGTTCTTC. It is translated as CASSLVGGVYNEQFF. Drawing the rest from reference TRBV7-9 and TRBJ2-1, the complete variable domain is DTGVSQNPRHKITKRGQNVTFRCDPISEHNRLYWYRQTLGQGPEFLTYFQNEAQLEKSRLLSDRFSAERPKGSFSTLEIQRTEQGDSAMYLCASSLVGGVYNEQFFGPGTRLTVL.

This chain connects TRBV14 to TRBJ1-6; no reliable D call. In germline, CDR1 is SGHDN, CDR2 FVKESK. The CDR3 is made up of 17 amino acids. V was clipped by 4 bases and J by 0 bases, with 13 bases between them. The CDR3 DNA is TGTGCCAGCAGCCCGGCCCGCAGCAGCTCCTATAATTCACCCCTCCACTTT. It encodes CASSPARSSSYNSPLHF.

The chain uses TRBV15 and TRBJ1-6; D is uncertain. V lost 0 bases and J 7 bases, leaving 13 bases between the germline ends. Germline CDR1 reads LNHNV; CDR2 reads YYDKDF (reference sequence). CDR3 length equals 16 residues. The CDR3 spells CATSRDFRYPNSPLHF. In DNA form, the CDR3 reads TGTGCCACCAGCAGAGATTTCCGCTACCCCAATTCACCCCTCCACTTT.

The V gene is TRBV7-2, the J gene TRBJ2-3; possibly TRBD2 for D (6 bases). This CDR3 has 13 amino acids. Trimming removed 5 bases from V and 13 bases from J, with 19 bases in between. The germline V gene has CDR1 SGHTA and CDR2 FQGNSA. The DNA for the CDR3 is TGTGCCAGCAGCCTAGTGGGACTGGGGGAGGAGTATTTT. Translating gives CASSLVGLGEEYF.